Below are 28 T cell receptor beta chains sequenced from a single sample in a study of blood T cells in healthy people across ages. The use of a sample-barcoded 5' primer and a J-beta primer mix characterized a second PCR of 7 to 11 cycles. Each CDR3 protein is one row after TCRdb ran MiXCR on the 5' RACE reads. The sample consists of 500,000 to 700,000 distinct CDR3 sequences, about 28% of them appearing once. The specimen was blood. Receptors were obtained from a woman at least 80 years old in good health.

This clonotype was found many times. The chain links TRBV20-1 to TRBJ2-5, with 8 bases lining up with TRBD1. The junction had 10 bases not matched to a gene; V was cut back by 5 bases and J by 5 bases. Germline CDR1 reads DFQATT; CDR2 reads SNEGSKA (reference sequence). The CDR3 runs to 14 residues. The CDR3 reads CSAGAGQGEETQYF. The CDR3 DNA is TGCAGTGCTGGCGCAGGACAGGGTGAGGAGACCCAGTACTTC.

The chain carries TRBV11-2 and TRBJ1-2, with D perhaps TRBD1 (6 bases). The CDR3 extends over 15 amino acids. From germline, CDR1 is SGHAT and CDR2 FQNNGV. The ends were cut back, 5 bases at V and 2 bases at J, with 15 bases in the middle. CDR3 in DNA: TGTGCCAGCAGCCGTACCGACAGGATGAACTATGGCTACACCTTC. Its protein is CASSRTDRMNYGYTF.

This clonotype was detected ten times or more. This sequence joins TRBV25-1 and TRBJ1-2; no definite D call. This CDR3 spans 14 amino acids. Germline-derived CDR1 and CDR2 are MGHDK and SYGVNS. V was shortened by 2 bases and J by 4 bases, with 11 bases between the two germline ends. The CDR3 protein is CASSELAPGYGYTF. The DNA for the CDR3 is TGTGCCAGCAGTGAACTTGCTCCGGGCTATGGCTACACCTTC.

This clonotype was seen repeatedly, ten times or more. The chain employs TRBV6-1 and TRBJ1-2; 9 nucleotides line up with TRBD1. Germline V CDR1 and CDR2: MNHNS, SASEGT. V shed 2 bases and J 4 bases; nucleotides not matched to a gene: 11. This CDR3 spans 17 amino acids. In DNA form, the CDR3 reads TGTGCCAGCAGTGAATCGGGGACAGGGAGGCAGGGCTATGGCTACACCTTC. Protein product: CASSESGTGRQGYGYTF.

There are a few counts of this clonotype. The chain combines TRBV30 with TRBJ2-7; the D gene is possibly TRBD1 (5 bases). CDR1 and CDR2 (germline): GTSNPN, SVGIG (reference sequence). This CDR3 has 12 residues. V lost 4 bases to trimming and J lost 6 bases, with 13 bases between them. CDR3 region: CAWNDPGAEQYF. Written as DNA, the CDR3 is TGTGCCTGGAATGATCCTGGGGCCGAGCAGTACTTC.

The gene calls are TRBV12-3 or TRBV12-4 and TRBJ1-4; D gene ambiguous. The CDR3 contains 14 residues. V was cut by 3 bases and J by 8 bases, with 13 bases left in between. The CDR3 DNA sequence: TGTGCCAGCAGTTTCACTGGCGCTGGGGAAAAACTGTTTTTT. It translates to CASSFTGAGEKLFF.

A few counts support this clonotype. The chain has TRBV10-3 and TRBJ1-2; D remains unclear. The ends were cut back, 3 bases at V and 1 base at J, with 9 bases in the middle. Germline V gene lookup returns CDR1 ENHRY and CDR2 SYGVKD. The CDR3 totals 14 residues. The DNA of the CDR3 is TGTGCCATCAGTGACAGTGTCAGTAACTATGGCTACACCTTC. Its translation is CAISDSVSNYGYTF.

This clonotype was picked up many times. The chain couples TRBV27 to TRBJ2-1; 7 bases are a match to TRBD2. Per germline, CDR1 MNHEY and CDR2 SMNVEV (reference sequence). This CDR3 is 14 amino acids long. V gave up 6 bases and J gave up 6 bases; unmatched junction bases: 8. CDR3 in amino acids: CASSPRSGINEQFF. The CDR3 coding sequence is TGTGCCAGCAGCCCTAGGAGCGGGATCAATGAGCAGTTCTTC.

With regard to this clonotype: A much larger clone is a single base away; this may be a read error. The chain combines TRBV20-1 with TRBJ2-1, with TRBD2 matching over 10 bases. The end of the DNA is better explained by TRBJ2-7, so the J call may be wrong. Germline V gene lookup returns CDR1 DFQATT and CDR2 SNEGSKA (reference sequence). This CDR3 is 15 amino acids long. The CDR3 coding sequence is TGCAGTGCTAGTTTCCCAGCGGGGGGGTACAATGAGCAGTACTTC. The encoded protein is CSASFPAGGYNEQYF.

This clonotype was observed at least ten times. Germline is not matched at one junction end, which may reflect a read error. The DNA for the CDR3 is TGCAGTGCTACCCCAGCGGGGGGCCAACAGACCCAGTACTTC. Protein product: CSATPAGGQQTQYF. The V call is TRBV20-1, the J call TRBJ2-5, with 9 bases that match TRBD2. Germline CDR1 is DFQATT and CDR2 is SNEGSKA (reference sequence). The CDR3 contains 14 residues.

The CDR3 here is CASSRGTHQDYGYTF. CDR3 nucleotides: TGCGCCAGCAGCCGGGGGACACACCAGGACTATGGCTACACCTTC. The chain uses TRBV5-1 and TRBJ1-2; D may be TRBD1 (6 bases). CDR1 is SGHRS, CDR2 YFSETQ, per germline. The V gene lost 4 bases and the J gene lost 3 bases, with 16 bases spanning the gap. This CDR3 region has 15 residues.

This clonotype appeared many times. This chain uses TRBV20-1 with TRBJ1-1; 8 nucleotides agree with TRBD1. The J segment lost 0 bases and the V segment lost 1 base, leaving 4 bases of the junction unmatched. CDR3 length equals 15 residues. Germline CDR1 DFQATT, CDR2 SNEGSKA (reference sequence). This CDR3 is CSARVAGGLNTEAFF. CDR3 nucleotide sequence: TGCAGTGCTAGAGTTGCAGGGGGCTTGAACACTGAAGCTTTCTTT.

The sample holds a few counts of this clonotype. This sequence may be a read error, since a much larger clone differs from it by one base. The chain combines TRBV6-5 with TRBJ1-2, with D uncertain. The CDR3 covers 13 residues. In germline, CDR1 is MNHEY, CDR2 SVGAGI. Trimming left V 6 bases short and J 6 bases short, with 14 bases between. The CDR3: CASRYTTKNGYTF. The DNA for the CDR3 is TGTGCCAGCAGGTACACCACCAAGAATGGCTACACCTTC.

The CDR3 DNA reads as TGCAGTGCTAGAGAAAAAAGCTTCCCCGGGGAGCTGTTTTTT. It encodes CSAREKSFPGELFF. This chain uses TRBV20-1 with TRBJ2-2; D unclear. This CDR3 region has 14 residues. The germline gives CDR1 DFQATT, CDR2 SNEGSKA (reference sequence). Trimming pared 0 bases from V and 6 bases from J, leaving 11 bases between.

A remark on this clonotype: This may be a read error, as it is one base from a much larger clone. This chain links TRBV5-1 with TRBJ1-1; possibly TRBD1 for D (5 bases). The CDR3 totals 14 residues. Germline V gives CDR1 SGHRS, CDR2 YFSETQ. Trimming stripped 6 bases from V and 0 bases from J, with 12 bases between. The CDR3 region is CASIGGRLNTEAFF. The CDR3 DNA reads as TGCGCCAGCATCGGGGGACGGTTGAACACTGAAGCTTTCTTT.

This rearrangement joins TRBV6-6 to TRBJ1-5, with 8 bases aligning to TRBD1. With 6 bases clipped from V and 7 bases from J, the junction kept 8 bases outside the gene matches. The CDR3 loop spans 14 amino acids. Germline assignment: CDR1 MNHNY and CDR2 SVGAGI (reference sequence). In DNA, the CDR3 is TGTGCCAGCAGCTCCCCAGGGGGCGGCCAGCCCCAGCATTTT. It codes for CASSSPGGGQPQHF.

CDR3 coding DNA: TGTGCCAGCACATCAGGGTCCAGCTCCTACAATGAGCAGTTCTTC. It encodes CASTSGSSSYNEQFF. The chain combines TRBV6-1 with TRBJ2-1; D may be TRBD1 (5 bases). The CDR3 sequence is 15 residues long. Trimming cost V 7 bases and J 0 bases, with 13 bases left between them. Germline V gives CDR1 MNHNS, CDR2 SASEGT.

About this clonotype itself: A clone one base away is much larger, so this may be a read error. The J gene is TRBJ2-1, the V gene TRBV28, with D perhaps given as TRBD1 or TRBD2 (5 bases each). The DNA end lines up better with TRBJ2-7; the J call may be wrong. The CDR3 is 12 residues long. Germline V CDR1 and CDR2: MDHEN, SYDVKM. The CDR3 here is CASSGTYNEQYF. The DNA of the CDR3 is TGTGCCAGCAGTGGGACGTACAATGAGCAGTACTTC.

This chain links TRBV7-8 with TRBJ2-1; no clear D. The DNA matches TRBJ2-7 better at its end, which makes the J call doubtful. Germline V lookup: CDR1 SGHVS, CDR2 FQNEAQ. The CDR3 spans 16 residues. The CDR3 loop is CASSLVAASSYNEQYF. CDR3 coding DNA: TGTGCCAGCAGCTTAGTAGCTGCGAGCTCCTACAATGAGCAGTACTTC.

The chain carries TRBV12-3 or TRBV12-4 and TRBJ1-1; no clear D gene. The CDR3 totals 13 residues. Trimming stripped 4 bases from V and 5 bases from J, with 11 bases between. The CDR3 nucleotides read TGTGCCAGCAGTTCGAGCACCGGGACTGAAGCTTTCTTT. It encodes CASSSSTGTEAFF.

Points on this clonotype: A read error may produce the germline difference seen at one junction end. This chain uses TRBV5-1 with TRBJ1-6, with a weak D call TRBD1 (5 bases). The CDR3 consists of 15 residues. The germline gives CDR1 SGHRS, CDR2 YFSETQ. The CDR3: CASTAGPGQDSPPHF. The CDR3 DNA reads TGCGCCAGCACAGCGGGCCCGGGGCAGGATTCACCCCCCCACTTT.

The chain combines TRBV10-3 with TRBJ2-3; no clear D gene. V was pared by 2 bases and J by 2 bases, with 8 bases between. The CDR3 contains 14 residues. Germline loops: CDR1 ENHRY, CDR2 SYGVKD. In DNA, the CDR3 is TGTGCCATCAGTGAGAGGGCCGACACAGATACGCAGTATTTT. This encodes CAISERADTDTQYF.

This chain connects TRBV30 to TRBJ2-5; D gene unclear. Germline CDR1 GTSNPN, CDR2 SVGIG (reference sequence). The CDR3 runs 12 residues. V lost 4 bases and J 0 bases, leaving 6 bases between the germline ends. CDR3 loop: CAWTEYQETQYF. The CDR3, as DNA: TGTGCCTGGACAGAGTACCAAGAGACCCAGTACTTC. Using reference TRBV30 and TRBJ2-5 for the parts outside the CDR3, the full variable domain is SQTIHQWPATLVQPVGSPLSLECTVEGTSNPNLYWYRQAAGRGLQLLFYSVGIGQISSEVPQNLSASRPQDRQFILSSKKLLLSDSGFYLCAWTEYQETQYFGPGTRLLVL.

This clonotype was detected many times. The chain recombines TRBV7-2 with TRBJ2-7; D is ambiguous. Trimming left V 5 bases short and J 3 bases short, with 8 bases between. This CDR3 is built from 12 residues. Germline CDR1 is SGHTA and CDR2 is FQGNSA. CDR3 loop: CASSLSNYEQYF. CDR3 coding DNA: TGTGCCAGCAGCCTCAGTAACTACGAGCAGTACTTC.

This clonotype was detected ten times or more. This chain joins TRBV6-4 and TRBJ1-2, with a possible D match to TRBD1 (6 bases). V was cut by 11 bases and J by 8 bases, with 18 bases left in between. This CDR3 has 12 residues. The V gene's germline CDR1 is MRHNA and CDR2 SNTAGT. Written as DNA, the CDR3 is TGTGCCGGGAGTCCACAGGGAGACGGCTACACCTTC. Amino acids: CAGSPQGDGYTF.

The V gene is TRBV27, the J gene TRBJ2-2; D is undetermined. The CDR3 has 15 amino acids. The V gene lost 3 bases and the J gene lost 0 bases, with 8 bases spanning the gap. Germline CDR1 is MNHEY and CDR2 is SMNVEV (reference sequence). The CDR3 here is CASSFRRTNTGELFF. The DNA for the CDR3 is TGTGCCAGCAGTTTTAGACGGACGAACACCGGGGAGCTGTTTTTT.

This chain uses TRBV20-1 with TRBJ2-1; TRBD2 aligns across 12 bases. J was trimmed by 5 bases and V by 5 bases; bases with no gene match: 13. The CDR3 loop spans 17 amino acids. The germline CDR1 and CDR2 sequences are DFQATT and SNEGSKA (reference sequence). CDR3 sequence (DNA): TGCAGTGCTCTGACTAGCGGGAGTCGTAGGACCCACAATGAGCAGTTCTTC. This encodes CSALTSGSRRTHNEQFF.

This chain connects TRBV20-1 to TRBJ1-1; no definite D call. Trimming removed 6 bases from V and 1 base from J, with 9 bases in between. This CDR3 is 12 amino acids long. Looked up from germline, CDR1 is DFQATT and CDR2 is SNEGSKA (reference sequence). The CDR3 DNA sequence: TGCAGTGCCGCACTTCCGAACACTGAAGCTTTCTTT. Translated: CSAALPNTEAFF.